Sequencing of this TCR beta chain was carried out in a study of blood T cells in healthy people across ages. The second PCR ran 7 to 11 cycles with a sample-barcoded 5' primer and J-beta primers. TCRdb used MiXCR to reprocess the 5' RACE reads, holding one entry per CDR3 protein. The table shows roughly 1.5 million distinct CDR3 sequences, with 42% occurring only once. The sequencing sample was made of blood. This clonotype originated in a woman under 30 in good health.

In nucleotides, the CDR3 is TGTGCCAGCAGCCCGAGGGGGTGGAGCACTGAAGCTTTCTTT. Residues: CASSPRGWSTEAFF. The rearrangement links TRBV2 to TRBJ1-1, with D possibly matching TRBD1 (6 bases). The V end was cut by 6 bases, the J end by 4 bases, with 15 bases between. Germline V gene lookup returns CDR1 SNHLY and CDR2 FYNNEI. CDR3 length: 14 amino acids.